This T cell receptor (beta chain) was identified in a study of T cells in Graves' hyperthyroidism and ophthalmopathy. Notes on the study in general: Using 13 V-J features, a model discriminated ophthalmopathy from stable hyperthyroidism. In the blood, most expanded thyroid clonotypes above 0.001 appeared as well.

Uncontrolled infections, other autoimmune diseases, pregnancy or lactation led to exclusion of patients. Diagnosis relied on clinical symptoms, serum thyroxine and TRAb, thyroid ultrasound and orbital computed tomography. Comments on this clonotype: Its matching antigen is unknown.

Amplified TCR beta CDR3 regions came from RNA transcripts. When the TCR CDR3 underwent first-round RT-PCR, the HTBI primer set was used. TCRdb processed the multiplex PCR reads anew with MiXCR; each CDR3 protein has one entry. In the table there are around 270,000 distinct CDR3 sequences, 15% to 20% of which are singletons. This CDR3 has 14 residues. The ends lost 3 bases at V and 2 bases at J; junction bases unmatched: 0. Germline V gene sequence: CDR1 SEHNR, CDR2 FQNEAQ (reference sequence). This TCR was recovered from a man aged 50 to 60 with Graves' ophthalmopathy. The genes are TRBV7-9 and TRBJ1-3, with TRBD1 matching 8 bases. The sample was blood. This CDR3 reads CASSLGQAGNTIYF. Here the CDR3 DNA reads TGTGCCAGCAGCTTGGGACAGGCTGGAAACACCATATATTTT.